This TCR beta chain originates from a study of T cell responses to AZD1222 COVID-19 vaccine. Study context: Pooling of second doses given at about 4 or about 12 weeks was done. Study-wide findings and caveats: Baseline seropositives among AZD1222 recipients totaled only 5 or 6. Every sample of the repertoires postdated the peak T cell response. CD4 TCRs linked to vaccination spanned spike, dominating at 160-218 and 743-854.

Looked up from germline, CDR1 is KGHDR and CDR2 is SFDVKD. The ends were cut back, 3 bases at V and 0 bases at J, with 8 bases in the middle. The CDR3 runs to 15 residues. The assay was immunoSEQ multiplex PCR, and TCRdb's table has in-frame clones only and misses some. The table records 150,000 to 200,000 clones, about nine tenths of them present only once. As regards this clone: Its antigen is not identified.

The source was peripheral blood, collected on day 0 of AZD1222 vaccination. The TCR comes from an adult in good health. V and J are TRBV24-1 and TRBJ1-3; no reliable D call. CDR3 loop: CATSDGRSSGNTIYF. For the CDR3, the DNA is TGTGCCACCAGTGATGGACGGAGCTCTGGAAACACCATATATTTT.